The source of this T cell receptor (beta chain) is a study of shared clonotypes between healthy human individuals (TCRdb year 2020). About the study as a whole: The cohort included three men and two women between 18 and 49 years of age. Leukapheresis yielded between about 0.9 and 8.9 billion PBMCs per donor. For each donor, CD4 naive and CD4 memory were each run on three plates, CD8 naive on two plates, and CD8 memory on one plate. To increase sequencing depth and limit assay-specific biases, different laboratories used diverse techniques to prepare libraries and sequence TCR repertoires. To estimate repertoire size and how much clonotypes are shared between individuals, the study performed deep sequencing of blood TCR repertoires from five healthy adults. The study at large found these results: Naive subsets generally had larger estimated clonotype richness than memory subsets. Based on pairwise subsampling, the degree of clonotype sharing among donors was expected to be affected by sequencing depth. Because the study included only a small number of donors, the genetic and exposure-history diversity represented was limited. Rarefaction of sorted-subset datasets indicated incomplete sequencing despite the large sequencing depth. Sampling was restricted to blood, and TCR repertoires in tissues likely differ from the TCR repertoires found in blood. Clonotypes shared by all four sorted-subset donors showed higher generation probabilities than non-shared clonotypes. When a handful of donors were compared, the shared fraction of clonotypes was roughly 4.8% for naive CD4, 3% to 4% for naive CD8, 2% to 2.5% for memory CD4, and roughly 0.4% for memory CD8.

This clone came up once. Its specific antigen is unknown. No quality values exist for individual bases; no much larger clone is one base distant. The CDR3 runs 14 amino acids, cysteine and phenylalanine included. Only the CDR3 part of the read is kept: 42 bases, read in frame from the first base. In the germline V gene, CDR1 corresponds to SGDLS and CDR2 to YYNGEE. Relative to germline, V is 0 bases shorter and J is 5 bases shorter, with 12 bases between their ends. Using the deep immunoSEQ assay, TCR CDR3 regions were amplified from genomic DNA by multiplex PCR. Extracted genomic DNA from each cell subset was spread evenly across all wells of several immunoSEQ 96-well plates, with each plate serving as a replicate. For sorted subsets, around 200 ng genomic DNA, equal to tens of thousands of T cell genomes, was loaded into each replicate PCR. Purified libraries were quantified with a Qubit 3.0 fluorometer, sized on a Bioanalyzer 2100, and re-quantified with the KAPA Library Quantification kit. Every immunoSEQ 96-well plate was sequenced on a separate single-read 150-cycle Illumina NextSeq 550 flow cell. The authors processed their data as follows. Because the immunoSEQ output held only junctional sequences and lacked quality scores, the filtering could not match the filtering applied to full-length reads. To assign V/J genes and CDR3, sequences were annotated against IMGT germline references using PyIR, a Python wrapper for IgBLAST v1.9. Reads with weak V/J assignments (E-value above 1e-6), missing CDR3, stop codons, out-of-frame junctions, or ambiguous translated residues were removed. V3J clonotypes were defined as sequences sharing an identical inferred V gene, J gene, and CDR3 amino acid sequence. Percentage overlap between repertoires was calculated by dividing the number of shared unique clonotypes by the size of the smaller repertoire. RTK rarefaction, the Chao1 estimator, and Recon v2.1 estimates of unobserved clonotypes were used to assess repertoire richness. Generation probabilities for all TCRbeta clonotypes obtained by the gDNA method from a few donors were computed using OLGA. The immuneACCESS repertoire file appears here via TCRdb, limited to in-frame rearrangements. These files lack a portion of the clones; in checked studies, under half of the deficit traces to unresolved V genes, and the cause of the others is not known. V, J and clone size derive from that table, while D and trimming were established from the DNA sequence. The sample yields 2 million to 2.5 million clones; approximately 94% were counted once. Together, the top ten hold around 1.7% of the sample.

For the CD8 naive samples, CD45RO-negative cells were positively selected for CCR7, yielding a CD45RA+CCR7+ population from which TemRA cells were excluded. The donors were healthy, HIV-negative adults who had no recently reported acute infections or vaccinations. Only Caucasian adults living in Nashville, Tennessee, USA were represented among the donors. After blood collection by leukapheresis, PBMCs were isolated using Ficoll-Histopaque density gradient centrifugation and then cryopreserved in the vapor phase of liquid nitrogen. Analytical flow cytometry was used to check the purity and quantity of each magnetically sorted T cell population. From each sorted fraction, genomic DNA was isolated and quantified by UV absorbance on a Nanodrop 2000c.

The origin of this receptor is a man aged 18-30 years in good health. Some clones in this sample may be carry-over from other donors' samples. Recombination linked TRBV9 to TRBJ2-7, with the D call tentatively TRBD1 or TRBD2, each fitting 7 bases. Sequencing was done on a sample of naive CD8+ T cells from PBMCs. The sample's cell subset or site label is to be understood as: CD45RA+CCR7+. Read as DNA, the sequence is TGTGCCAGCAGCGTAGAGCAGGGGGGGAACGAGCAGTACTTC. Translated, this is CASSVEQGGNEQYF.